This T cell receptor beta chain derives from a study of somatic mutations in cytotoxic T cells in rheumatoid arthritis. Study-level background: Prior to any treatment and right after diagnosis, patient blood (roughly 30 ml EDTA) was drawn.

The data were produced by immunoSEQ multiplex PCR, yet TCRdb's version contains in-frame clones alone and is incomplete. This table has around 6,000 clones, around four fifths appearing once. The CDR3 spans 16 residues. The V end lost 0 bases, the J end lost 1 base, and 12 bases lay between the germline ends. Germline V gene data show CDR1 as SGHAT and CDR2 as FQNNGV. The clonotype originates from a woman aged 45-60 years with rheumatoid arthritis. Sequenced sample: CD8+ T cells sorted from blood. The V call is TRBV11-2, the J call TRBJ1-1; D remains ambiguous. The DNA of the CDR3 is TGTGCCAGCAGCTTAGACACCAACCGAGGGAACACTGAAGCTTTCTTT. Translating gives CASSLDTNRGNTEAFF. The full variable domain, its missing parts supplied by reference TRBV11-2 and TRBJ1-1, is EAGVAQSPRYKIIEKRQSVAFWCNPISGHATLYWYQQILGQGPKLLIQFQNNGVVDDSQLPKDRFSAERLKGVDSTLKIQPAKLEDSAVYLCASSLDTNRGNTEAFFGQGTRLTVV.